The clone carrying this T cell receptor beta chain was counted only a few times. Its cognate antigen is unknown. Trimming at V came to 4 bases and at J to 2 bases, leaving 7 bases not matched to a gene. CDR1 and CDR2 from the germline V gene are MDHEN and SYDVKM. CDR3 length: 16 residues. With the Oncomine TCR Beta short-read assay, DNA from cultured CD4+ T cells was sequenced. Someone extracted genomic DNA from cultured CD4+ T cells. Using its own MiXCR run on the PCR reads, TCRdb lists one record per CDR3 protein. This sample has roughly 10,000 distinct CDR3 sequences, with less than 40% found just once. Treatment reported: approximately nine-day PBMC culture with coronavirus spike peptide pools or control peptides (ViraFEST assay). Those CD4+ T cells from the unexposed donor predate the COVID-19 pandemic (2011-2018). ViraFEST expanded antigen-specific T cells with peptide pools, then sequenced TCRs.

This entry comes from a study of vaccination and CD4 T cells after COVID-19. General study findings and limits: Reactive clonotype counts went from median approximately 23 after infection to around 38 after vaccination, nonsignificantly.

The clonotype comes from a human donor in good health. This chain connects TRBV28 to TRBJ1-1; 10 bases fit TRBD1. The sample was CD4+ T cells from blood, cultured in vitro. The DNA of the CDR3 is TGTGCCAGCAGTTCCGGACAGGGGGGCTTTAACACTGAAGCTTTCTTT. This encodes CASSSGQGGFNTEAFF.